This T cell receptor beta chain originates from a study of blood T cell repertoires in COVID-19. TCRdb's copy holds only in-frame clones and misses some; the assay was immunoSEQ multiplex PCR. The profile shows about 270,000 clones, around 87% of them singletons. The CDR3 contains 16 residues. CDR1 and CDR2 from the germline V gene are MNHEY and SMNVEV (reference sequence). Trimming cost V 3 bases and J 3 bases; bases outside gene matches: 5. This clone was detected once. The chain carries TRBV27 and TRBJ1-6; TRBD1 agrees at 7 bases. The sample was peripheral blood. The clonotype was recovered from a woman aged 45-59 years with acute or convalescent COVID-19. The CDR3 DNA follows: TGTGCCAGCAGTTTGAGAGGGGGCTACTATAATTCACCCCTCCACTTT. Encoded protein: CASSLRGGYYNSPLHF.